Presented here are 26 T cell receptor beta chains from one specimen sequenced in a study of blood T cell repertoires in COVID-19 (dated by TCRdb to 2020 to 2021). Library construction relied on the immunoSEQ multiplex PCR assay. The clones in this table, taken by TCRdb from immuneACCESS, are in-frame only. Not every clone is retained; where verified, under half of the shortfall comes from an unresolved V gene, and the cause of the rest is unknown. The sample contains about 15,000 clones, about four fifths of them found a single time. The ten largest clones capture roughly 15% of the sample. Sequencing was performed on peripheral blood. Receptor source: a man in his fifties or sixties with acute or convalescent COVID-19.

The chain couples TRBV13 to TRBJ2-5; perhaps TRBD1 as D (6 bases). The CDR3 has 14 amino acids. CDR1 PRHDT and CDR2 FYEKMQ come from the germline V gene (reference sequence). V dropped 2 bases and J dropped 7 bases, with 14 bases sitting between them. The CDR3 loop reads CASSLWGTTGTQYF. CDR3 nucleotide sequence: TGTGCCAGCAGCTTATGGGGGACAACTGGGACCCAGTACTTC.

The CDR3 loop reads CASSTKRDSYNEQFF. The CDR3 nucleotides are TGTGCCAGCAGCACCAAGCGGGACTCCTACAATGAGCAGTTCTTC. The genes are TRBV5-4 and TRBJ2-1; 7 positions match TRBD2. Trimming at V came to 4 bases and at J to 0 bases, leaving 4 bases not matched to a gene. Germline assignment: CDR1 SGHNT and CDR2 YYREEE (reference sequence). This CDR3 has 15 amino acids.

This chain connects TRBV5-8 to TRBJ2-7; 11 bases line up with TRBD2. The germline V gene has CDR1 SGHTS and CDR2 YDEGEE. The CDR3 contains 13 residues. Here the CDR3 reads CAVAGGGLGEQYF. DNA of the CDR3: TGTGCTGTAGCGGGAGGGGGCCTCGGGGAGCAGTACTTC.

V is TRBV3-1 (or the pseudogene TRBV3-2) and J is TRBJ2-5; D possibly corresponds to TRBD2 (7 bases). The CDR3 is made up of 14 amino acids. Deletions cut 4 bases from V and 5 bases from J, with 14 bases between. Germline lookup yields CDR1 LGHDT and CDR2 YNNKEL (reference sequence). As DNA, the CDR3 is TGTGCCAGCAGCCCGAGGGGGAGGGGGGAGACCCAGTACTTC. Protein product: CASSPRGRGETQYF.

The chain recombines TRBV7-9 with TRBJ1-2, with D possibly being TRBD1 (5 bases). The germline V and J ends were trimmed by 1 base and 6 bases, with 18 bases remaining between them. The CDR3 consists of 16 residues. Germline loops: CDR1 SEHNR, CDR2 FQNEAQ (reference sequence). CDR3 nucleotide sequence: TGTGCCAGCAGCTTAGATGACAGACCTTACCATAATGGCTACACCTTC. Its protein product is CASSLDDRPYHNGYTF.

The chain links TRBV12-3 or TRBV12-4 to TRBJ1-6; 7 bases line up with TRBD1. This CDR3 comprises 13 residues. J lost 7 bases, V lost 9 bases, and 6 bases had no gene match. CDR3 DNA: TGTGCCAGTAAGGGGGCGCGAAATTCACCCCTCCACTTT. This sequence encodes CASKGARNSPLHF.

This clone was observed a few times. This chain connects TRBV5-6 to TRBJ2-5; possible D gene TRBD1, 6 bases. CDR3 size: 15 residues. V was pared by 2 bases and J by 3 bases, with 14 bases between. Looked up from germline, CDR1 is SGHDT and CDR2 is YYEEEE. CDR3 DNA: TGTGCCAGCAGCTTCCTGCAGGGGATTAAAGAGACCCAGTACTTC. Translating gives CASSFLQGIKETQYF.

The rearrangement uses TRBV5-5 and TRBJ1-2; 8 bases fit TRBD1. The CDR3 is 13 amino acids. The germline gives CDR1 SGHKS, CDR2 YYEKEE (reference sequence). V lost 1 base, J lost 4 bases, and 0 bases stayed unmatched. CDR3 sequence: CASSLQGAYGYTF. The CDR3 DNA reads TGTGCCAGCAGCTTGCAGGGGGCCTATGGCTACACCTTC.

This clone has a handful of counts. V usage is TRBV5-6 and J usage is TRBJ1-2; D unclear. Trimming cost V 4 bases and J 5 bases, with 15 bases left between them. Germline CDR1 is SGHDT and CDR2 is YYEEEE. The CDR3 extends over 14 amino acids. The CDR3 protein is CASSVHQAGYGYTF. The CDR3 DNA reads as TGTGCCAGCAGCGTACACCAAGCGGGTTATGGCTACACCTTC.

This rearrangement joins TRBV3-1 (or the pseudogene TRBV3-2) to TRBJ1-1, with D perhaps matching TRBD1 (6 bases). The CDR3 has 16 residues. From germline, CDR1 is LGHDT and CDR2 YNNKEL (reference sequence). The V and J ends lost 1 base and 1 base respectively, with 13 bases between them. CDR3 amino acids: CASSQASRGRNTEAFF. In DNA, the CDR3 is TGTGCCAGCAGCCAAGCCTCCAGGGGAAGGAACACTGAAGCTTTCTTT.

The V call is TRBV4-1, the J call TRBJ1-1; D remains unclear. Germline V gene data show CDR1 as MGHRA and CDR2 as YSYEKL. Trimming pared 0 bases from V and 12 bases from J, leaving 2 bases between. The CDR3 has 9 amino acids. In DNA, the CDR3 is TGCGCCAGCAGCCAAGACTCTTTCTTT. Encoded protein: CASSQDSFF.

The chain has TRBV27 and TRBJ2-2; 8 bases are a match to TRBD1. Germline loops: CDR1 MNHEY, CDR2 SMNVEV (reference sequence). CDR3 length: 15 residues. The ends lost 4 bases at V and 2 bases at J; junction bases unmatched: 3. The CDR3 spells CASSWTGINTGELFF. In DNA, the CDR3 is TGTGCCAGCAGTTGGACAGGGATAAACACCGGGGAGCTGTTTTTT.

This chain joins TRBV7-3 and TRBJ2-3; 7 nucleotides match TRBD2. Germline V gives CDR1 SGHTA, CDR2 FQGTGA. The junction had 8 bases not matched to a gene; V was cut back by 1 base and J by 7 bases. The CDR3 covers 15 residues. The CDR3 nucleotides are TGTGCCAGCAGCTTAATTGCGGGGGAGATTTATACGCAGTATTTT. This translates into CASSLIAGEIYTQYF.

The genes are TRBV2 and TRBJ1-1; TRBD1 might be the D (6 bases). This CDR3 comprises 14 residues. Trimming left V 7 bases short and J 0 bases short, with 12 bases between. Germline values: CDR1 SNHLY, CDR2 FYNNEI. CDR3: CASTGTPVNTEAFF. In DNA form, the CDR3 reads TGTGCCAGCACCGGGACACCGGTGAACACTGAAGCTTTCTTT.

The chain joins TRBV30 to TRBJ2-7; D gene unclear. The CDR3 covers 12 residues. CDR1 is GTSNPN and CDR2 is SVGIG in the germline V gene (reference sequence). V lost 1 base and J lost 7, with 11 bases in between. The CDR3, as DNA: TGTGCCTGGAGTGATGTGGGCCTGGAGCAGTACTTC. Translated: CAWSDVGLEQYF.

This clone came up once. This chain connects TRBV10-2 to TRBJ2-7; 11 nucleotides line up with TRBD2. Looked up from germline, CDR1 is WSHSY and CDR2 is SAAADI. The ends lost 5 bases at V and 3 bases at J; junction bases unmatched: 6. This CDR3 has 15 residues. The CDR3: CASSQRLAGFYEQYF. In DNA, the CDR3 is TGCGCCAGCAGTCAACGACTAGCGGGATTCTACGAGCAGTACTTC.

This rearrangement joins TRBV5-4 to TRBJ2-3; 14 nucleotides align to TRBD2. Per the germline V gene, CDR1 is SGHNT and CDR2 is YYREEE (reference sequence). CDR3 length equals 16 residues. V lost 4 bases, J lost 5 bases, and 6 bases stayed unmatched. This CDR3 is CASSLGLAGVQDTQYF. Here the CDR3 DNA reads TGTGCCAGCAGCCTGGGACTAGCGGGGGTTCAAGATACGCAGTATTTT.

The gene calls are TRBV7-8 and TRBJ2-1; 12 bases align to TRBD2. J gave up 0 bases and V 4 bases, and 1 base lay outside the gene matches. CDR3 length: 16 residues. Germline CDR1 reads SGHVS; CDR2 reads FQNEAQ. The CDR3 protein is CASSSTSGSSYNEQFF. The CDR3 region has the DNA TGTGCCAGCAGCTCGACTAGCGGGAGCTCCTACAATGAGCAGTTCTTC.

The sample holds a few counts of this clone. The V gene is TRBV6-1, the J gene TRBJ1-3; 10 nucleotides match TRBD1. The ends lost 4 bases at V and 3 bases at J; junction bases unmatched: 15. This CDR3 comprises 19 residues. The germline V gene encodes CDR1 MNHNS and CDR2 SASEGT. CDR3 loop: CASSVTLGGQGLGGNTIYF. The CDR3 DNA is TGTGCCAGCAGTGTCACCCTTGGGGGACAGGGGCTAGGTGGAAACACCATATATTTT.

CDR3 in DNA: TGTGCCAGCAGCCAAGATCGGGCGGGGATATGGTTCTTC. Translation gives CASSQDRAGIWFF. J is TRBJ2-1 and V is TRBV3-1 (or the pseudogene TRBV3-2), with D tentatively TRBD2 (6 bases). The germline V and J ends were trimmed by 0 bases and 15 bases, with 15 bases remaining between them. Per the germline V gene, CDR1 is LGHDT and CDR2 is YNNKEL (reference sequence). The CDR3 covers 13 residues.

This clone occurred a few times. The chain joins TRBV7-9 to TRBJ1-1; TRBD1 aligns across 8 bases. Germline trimming cut 1 base from V and 11 bases from J; bases unmatched to any gene: 12. The CDR3 extends over 15 amino acids. Per germline, CDR1 SEHNR and CDR2 FQNEAQ (reference sequence). Here the CDR3 reads CASSLVLGQGSMAFF. The CDR3 nucleotides read TGTGCCAGCAGCTTAGTCCTCGGACAGGGAAGTATGGCTTTCTTT.

This chain connects TRBV19 to TRBJ2-1; no clear D. V shed 7 bases and J shed 6 bases, with 13 bases lying between them. This CDR3 comprises 13 residues. Germline V gene data show CDR1 as LNHDA and CDR2 as SQIVND (reference sequence). The CDR3 nucleotides are TGTGCCAGTACTAACCCTTACCTCAATGAGCAGTTCTTC. It yields the protein CASTNPYLNEQFF. Looking up the rest from reference TRBV19 and TRBJ2-1 gives the full variable domain: DGGITQSPKYLFRKEGQNVTLSCEQNLNHDAMYWYRQDPGQGLRLIYYSQIVNDFQKGDIAEGYSVSREKKESFPLTVTSAQKNPTAFYLCASTNPYLNEQFFGPGTRLTVL.

The chain uses TRBV7-8 and TRBJ1-4; D is perhaps TRBD1 (5 bases). This CDR3 has 14 amino acids. With 3 bases removed from V and 7 bases from J, the gap between germline ends came to 12 bases. Germline V gene sequence: CDR1 SGHVS, CDR2 FQNEAQ. The CDR3 nucleotides are TGTGCCAGCAGCTTGCCAGGGTCGGGTGAAAAACTGTTTTTT. This encodes CASSLPGSGEKLFF. Variable domain in full (rest from reference TRBV7-8 and TRBJ1-4): GAGVSQSPRYKVAKRGQDVALRCDPISGHVSLFWYQQALGQGPEFLTYFQNEAQLDKSGLPSDRFFAERPEGSVSTLKIQRTQQEDSAVYLCASSLPGSGEKLFFGSGTQLSVL.

The chain is built from TRBV5-1 and TRBJ2-5; 7 nucleotides match TRBD1. Per the germline V gene, CDR1 is SGHRS and CDR2 is YFSETQ. Trimming removed 4 bases from V and 1 base from J; junction bases left unmatched: 7. The CDR3 is 15 residues long. CDR3 sequence: CASSDKWTGQETQYF. In DNA, the CDR3 is TGCGCCAGCAGCGACAAATGGACAGGCCAAGAGACCCAGTACTTC.

The gene calls are TRBV6-4 and TRBJ1-1, with D maybe TRBD1 (6 bases). The CDR3 loop spans 14 amino acids. Trimming pared 6 bases from V and 0 bases from J, leaving 11 bases between. The germline V gene has CDR1 MRHNA and CDR2 SNTAGT. DNA for the CDR3: TGTGCCAGCAGACCGGGACACCTGAACACTGAAGCTTTCTTT. Amino acid sequence: CASRPGHLNTEAFF.

The chain couples TRBV19 to TRBJ2-4; no clear D gene. CDR3 length equals 16 residues. The germline V gene encodes CDR1 LNHDA and CDR2 SQIVND (reference sequence). V was cut by 3 bases and J by 4 bases, with 16 bases left in between. CDR3: CASSIRDTDVKNIQYF. CDR3 DNA sequence: TGTGCCAGTAGTATCAGAGACACCGATGTGAAAAACATTCAGTACTTC. Filled out from reference TRBV19 and TRBJ2-4, the complete variable domain reads DGGITQSPKYLFRKEGQNVTLSCEQNLNHDAMYWYRQDPGQGLRLIYYSQIVNDFQKGDIAEGYSVSREKKESFPLTVTSAQKNPTAFYLCASSIRDTDVKNIQYFGAGTRLSVL.